Below are 22 T cell receptor beta chains sequenced from a single sample in a study of regulatory T cells in long-lasting Graves disease. The time point: newly diagnosed GD, antithyroid drugs for less than 3 months. Following extraction of RNA from PBMCs, that RNA was used to make the TCR library. Building of the TCR beta libraries involved iRepertoire HTBI primers and Arm-PCR of CDR3 regions. One entry per CDR3 protein, called by TCRdb with MiXCR from the multiplex PCR reads. The sample has 320,000 or so distinct CDR3 sequences, 18% seen once; the top ten hold around 37%. The starting material was peripheral blood mononuclear cells (PBMCs), obtained at new diagnosis, from a patient treated with antithyroid drugs. The source is a female donor with Graves disease.

A word on this clonotype: This probably arose from a read error, given a far larger clone one base away. V is TRBV2 and J is TRBJ2-5, with 9 bases lining up with TRBD1. This CDR3 comprises 13 residues. Trimming took 8 bases from V and 11 from J; bases not matched to a gene: 12. Germline V gene sequence: CDR1 SNHLY, CDR2 FYNNEI. In nucleotides, the CDR3 is TGTGCCAGCGTAGGGACAGGGCGCAAGGGGCAGTACTTC. Protein: CASVGTGRKGQYF.

This clonotype was seen repeatedly, ten times or more. The chain carries TRBV5-1 and TRBJ1-4; D ambiguous. Trimming shortened V by 4 bases and J by 4 bases, and 14 bases separated the two germline ends. The V gene's germline CDR1 is SGHRS and CDR2 YFSETQ. The CDR3 is 15 amino acids. The CDR3 region has the DNA TGCGCCAGCAGCAAGGTACCGGAGGGTAATGAAAAACTGTTTTTT. It specifies CASSKVPEGNEKLFF.

Turning to this clonotype: A clone one base away is much larger, so this may be a read error. This chain joins TRBV5-1 and TRBJ2-1, with 10 nucleotides matching TRBD2. The J segment lost 4 bases and the V segment lost 2 bases, leaving 6 bases of the junction unmatched. This CDR3 is built from 16 residues. Germline CDR1 is SGHRS and CDR2 is YFSETQ. CDR3: CASSFTGTSVYNEQFF. CDR3 sequence (DNA): TGCGCCAGCAGCTTCACCGGGACTAGCGTTTACAATGAGCAGTTCTTC. The full variable domain, its missing parts supplied by reference TRBV5-1 and TRBJ2-1, is KAGVTQTPRYLIKTRGQQVTLSCSPISGHRSVSWYQQTPGQGLQFLFEYFSETQRNKGNFPGRFSGRQFSNSRSEMNVSTLELGDSALYLCASSFTGTSVYNEQFFGPGTRLTVL.

The rearrangement links TRBV12-5 to TRBJ2-3, with 12 bases aligning to TRBD2. The CDR3 totals 16 residues. Germline-derived CDR1 and CDR2 are LGHNT and FRNRAP. V was pared by 4 bases and J by 0 bases, with 2 bases of the junction left unmatched. This CDR3 reads CASGYGTSGSTDTQYF. The CDR3 bases are TGTGCTAGTGGTTACGGGACTAGCGGGAGCACAGATACGCAGTATTTT.

This clonotype was observed many times. The V call is TRBV5-1, the J call TRBJ2-1; the D gene is possibly TRBD2 (5 bases). CDR1 SGHRS and CDR2 YFSETQ come from the germline V gene. There are 16 residues in the CDR3. Trimming cost V 0 bases and J 4 bases, with 14 bases left between them. The CDR3 DNA is TGCGCCAGCAGCTTGGTGGAGGACTGGCTTTACAATGAGCAGTTCTTC. Encoded protein: CASSLVEDWLYNEQFF.

This clonotype was observed a few times. The V and J genes are TRBV29-1 and TRBJ2-3; tentative D call: TRBD2 (6 bases). V lost 4 bases and J 0 bases, leaving 20 bases between the germline ends. CDR1 SQVTM and CDR2 ANQGSEA come from the germline V gene. The CDR3 consists of 17 residues. The CDR3 sequence is CSVGGWAGRLSTDTQYF. The CDR3 nucleotides are TGCAGCGTTGGGGGCTGGGCGGGACGCCTAAGCACAGATACGCAGTATTTT.

This clonotype was detected many times. The J gene is TRBJ1-1, the V gene TRBV6-1; D is uncertain. The CDR3 is made up of 13 amino acids. V lost 5 bases and J 3 bases, leaving 10 bases between the germline ends. Per the germline V gene, CDR1 is MNHNS and CDR2 is SASEGT. CDR3 bases: TGTGCCAGCAGTCTTGGAGTCTACACTGAAGCTTTCTTT. Protein sequence: CASSLGVYTEAFF.

This clonotype was picked up many times. The gene calls are TRBV3-1 and TRBJ2-1, with a weak D call TRBD2 (6 bases). CDR3 length: 16 amino acids. The germline V gene has CDR1 LGHDT and CDR2 YNNKEL (reference sequence). The V end was cut by 4 bases, the J end by 5 bases, with 18 bases between. CDR3 in amino acids: CASSLRLDPAHNEQFF. As DNA, the CDR3 is TGTGCCAGCAGCCTCCGACTAGATCCCGCCCACAATGAGCAGTTCTTC.

This clonotype was detected ten times or more. The rearrangement uses TRBV2 and TRBJ1-1; D is unclear. CDR3 length equals 14 residues. Germline V gene data show CDR1 as SNHLY and CDR2 as FYNNEI. Trimming shortened V by 3 bases and J by 6 bases, and 14 bases separated the two germline ends. The CDR3 loop reads CASSEDGGGAEAFF. The CDR3 DNA follows: TGTGCCAGCAGTGAGGACGGTGGTGGCGCTGAAGCTTTCTTT. Looking up the rest from reference TRBV2 and TRBJ1-1 gives the full variable domain: EPEVTQTPSHQVTQMGQEVILRCVPISNHLYFYWYRQILGQKVEFLVSFYNNEISEKSEIFDDQFSVERPDGSNFTLKIRSTKLEDSAMYFCASSEDGGGAEAFFGQGTRLTVV.

This clonotype was counted at least ten times. The genes are TRBV4-1 and TRBJ2-5; D is possibly TRBD1 or TRBD2 (6 bases each). The V gene lost 0 bases and the J gene lost 6 bases, with 17 bases spanning the gap. Germline V lookup: CDR1 MGHRA, CDR2 YSYEKL. The length of the CDR3 is 16 residues. As DNA, the CDR3 is TGCGCCAGCAGCCAAGATCCCATCCTAGGGGGGAAGACCCAGTACTTC. Translating it yields CASSQDPILGGKTQYF.

The chain employs TRBV28 and TRBJ2-3; D possibly corresponds to TRBD2 (6 bases). Trimming took 2 bases from V and 0 from J, leaving 12 bases between them. The CDR3 contains 16 residues. From germline, CDR1 is MDHEN and CDR2 SYDVKM. This chain's CDR3 is CASSLAGTPSTDTQYF. In DNA, the CDR3 is TGTGCCAGCAGTTTAGCGGGGACCCCTAGCACAGATACGCAGTATTTT.

As to this clonotype: It is likely a read error: a sequence one base away is far more abundant. The CDR3 DNA reads as TGTGCCAGCAGTGAAGCGGCAGGGAGCGAAAAAATTCAGTACTTC. Protein product: CASSEAAGSEKIQYF. The chain joins TRBV11-3 to TRBJ2-5; D might be TRBD1 or TRBD2, each matching 5 bases. Trimming took 6 bases from V and 11 from J, leaving 25 bases between them. The germline CDR1 and CDR2 sequences are SGHNT and YENEEA. The CDR3 extends over 15 amino acids.

This clonotype was detected only a few times. This likely came from a read error, as a far larger clone is one base away. This chain links TRBV6-2 or TRBV6-3 with TRBJ2-3; 14 bases match TRBD2. The CDR3 has 17 residues. Germline V gene lookup returns CDR1 MNHEY and CDR2 SVGEGT. The trim removed 4 bases at V and 3 bases at J, leaving 6 bases unmatched. The CDR3 coding sequence is TGTGCCAGCAGTTCGGGACTAGCGGGAGATTCTACAGATACGCAGTATTTT. This sequence encodes CASSSGLAGDSTDTQYF.

This chain links TRBV11-2 with TRBJ2-2; 7 nucleotides match TRBD2. Germline loops: CDR1 SGHAT, CDR2 FQNNGV. With V trimmed by 0 bases and J by 1 base, 11 bases remained unmatched. The CDR3 contains 19 residues. CDR3 sequence (DNA): TGTGCCAGCAGCTTAGATTTTGTTCGTAGCGGGCGGAACACCGGGGAGCTGTTTTTT. Protein: CASSLDFVRSGRNTGELFF. Drawing the rest from reference TRBV11-2 and TRBJ2-2, the complete variable domain is EAGVAQSPRYKIIEKRQSVAFWCNPISGHATLYWYQQILGQGPKLLIQFQNNGVVDDSQLPKDRFSAERLKGVDSTLKIQPAKLEDSAVYLCASSLDFVRSGRNTGELFFGEGSRLTVL.

Many counts were recorded for this clonotype. The chain is built from TRBV11-2 and TRBJ2-1, with D unresolved. V lost 0 bases, J lost 4 bases, and 13 bases lay in between. CDR1 is SGHAT and CDR2 is FQNNGV in the germline V gene. CDR3 length: 16 amino acids. In DNA, the CDR3 is TGTGCCAGCAGCTTAGAATTCTCGGGCCTTTACAATGAGCAGTTCTTC. As protein: CASSLEFSGLYNEQFF.

The V and J genes are TRBV5-1 and TRBJ1-4; weak D call: TRBD1 (6 bases). The V and J ends lost 5 bases and 5 bases respectively, with 19 bases between them. Germline V gene lookup returns CDR1 SGHRS and CDR2 YFSETQ. The CDR3 consists of 16 residues. The CDR3 sequence: CASRLQTGTSNEKLFF. DNA for the CDR3: TGCGCCAGCAGATTGCAAACCGGGACATCGAATGAAAAACTGTTTTTT.

V gene TRBV10-2 combines with J gene TRBJ1-1; D gene ambiguous. CDR1 and CDR2 from the germline V gene are WSHSY and SAAADI. The V end was cut by 6 bases, the J end by 0 bases, with 8 bases between. The CDR3 sequence is 13 residues long. The CDR3: CASRDGLNTEAFF. The CDR3, as DNA: TGCGCCAGCAGGGACGGCTTGAACACTGAAGCTTTCTTT.

The genes are TRBV4-1 and TRBJ2-5; the D gene is possibly TRBD2 (5 bases). CDR3 size: 13 residues. The V gene's germline CDR1 is MGHRA and CDR2 YSYEKL. The V end lost 4 bases, the J end lost 2 bases, and 8 bases lay between the germline ends. The CDR3: CASSLAHQETQYF. In DNA form, the CDR3 reads TGCGCCAGCAGCCTAGCGCATCAAGAGACCCAGTACTTC.

Many counts were recorded for this clonotype. The CDR3 region has the DNA TGCAGCGTTGAAGTGGGAGGTAACAATGAGCAGTTCTTC. It codes for CSVEVGGNNEQFF. V is TRBV29-1 and J is TRBJ2-1; D is perhaps TRBD2 (6 bases). V lost 1 base to trimming and J lost 5 bases, with 9 bases between them. The germline V gene has CDR1 SQVTM and CDR2 ANQGSEA. This CDR3 spans 13 amino acids.

This clonotype was seen many times. The J gene is TRBJ1-2, the V gene TRBV24-1; tentative D call: TRBD1 (5 bases). The V gene lost 2 bases and the J gene lost 4 bases, with 10 bases spanning the gap. The CDR3 has 14 amino acids. Germline V CDR1 and CDR2: KGHDR, SFDVKD. The CDR3 nucleotides are TGTGCCACCAGTGATTCCGGACAACCCTATGGCTACACCTTC. Translation: CATSDSGQPYGYTF.

This clonotype showed up many times. The chain carries TRBV12-3 or TRBV12-4 and TRBJ2-7, with 8 bases lining up with TRBD2. The length of the CDR3 is 15 residues. V lost 0 bases and J lost 4; bases outside the gene matches: 5. The CDR3 spells CASSLASGGPYEQYF. The CDR3 region has the DNA TGTGCCAGCAGTTTAGCGTCGGGAGGGCCATACGAGCAGTACTTC.

Comment on this clonotype: This may stem from a read error, because a much larger clone lies one nucleotide away. Written as DNA, the CDR3 is TGCGCCATCAGTCGCGGGACAGCCGACGAGCAGTACTTC. The encoded protein is CAISRGTADEQYF. The genes are TRBV5-1 and TRBJ2-7; TRBD1 is a possible D gene (7 bases). The germline CDR1 and CDR2 sequences are SGHRS and YFSETQ. CDR3 size: 13 residues. V lost 9 bases to trimming and J lost 5 bases, with 18 bases between them.